The T cell receptor beta chain under discussion was sequenced for a study of cytomegalovirus exposure and HLA in healthy donors. Study conclusions and caveats: Subsequent analysis showed first-cohort TCR clusters tending to co-occur in 120 validation repertoires. Cytomegalovirus association was assigned to 150 to 200 TCR beta chains. The classifier, whose performance was assessed in both the original and validation cohorts, reportedly diagnosed cytomegalovirus status with high specificity and sensitivity.

Produced via immunoSEQ multiplex PCR; TCRdb's table is partial and in-frame only. The sample lists approximately 270,000 clones, more than 75% seen once, with around 11% in the top ten. The CDR3 length is 18 residues. Trimming at V came to 3 bases and at J to 3 bases, leaving 15 bases not matched to a gene. The germline V gene encodes CDR1 MDHEN and CDR2 SYDVKM. A note on this clone: The antigen is not known.

Source material: PBMCs. The sequence came from a man younger than 35 in good health and CMV-seropositive. The chain uses TRBV28 and TRBJ2-7; 9 nucleotides match TRBD1. CDR3 DNA sequence: TGTGCCAGCAGTTTCATTTACTCGCCCGGGACAGGGAGCTACGAGCAGTACTTC. Translated, it gives CASSFIYSPGTGSYEQYF.